This passage covers 32 T cell receptor beta chains from one sample sequenced in a study of breast tumors, draining lymph nodes, adjacent tissues. TCRdb re-derived calls from the multiplex PCR reads in MiXCR, one entry per CDR3 protein. The sample carries 100,000 to 150,000 distinct CDR3 sequences, about a fifth recorded once. Breast cancer patients provided tissue from their axillary draining lymph nodes. The specimen was axillary lymph node tissue. Receptors originate from a female donor with breast cancer. Some clones in this sample may be carry-over from other donors' samples.

This sequence joins TRBV3-1 and TRBJ2-1; 7 bases agree with TRBD1. The ends lost 0 bases at V and 7 bases at J; junction bases unmatched: 9. The length of the CDR3 is 16 residues. Germline values: CDR1 LGHDT, CDR2 YNNKEL (reference sequence). The CDR3 DNA is TGTGCCAGCAGCCAAGATCTCGGGGCAGGGGGAAATGAGCAGTTCTTC. It yields the protein CASSQDLGAGGNEQFF.

A remark on this clonotype: A much larger clone lies a single base off, so this may be a read error. This rearrangement joins TRBV7-9 to TRBJ2-5; the D gene could be TRBD1 or TRBD2 (5 bases each). The CDR3 has 14 residues. Per the germline V gene, CDR1 is SEHNR and CDR2 is FQNEAQ (reference sequence). Trimming removed 9 bases at V and 2 bases at J, with 16 bases between. Here the CDR3 DNA reads TGTGCCAGTATGATTGGGGGTCGACAAGAGACCCAGTACTTC. Its protein product is CASMIGGRQETQYF.

This clonotype was seen more than once but under ten times. This chain joins TRBV2 and TRBJ2-7, with TRBD1 matching over 11 bases. The junction had 7 bases not matched to a gene; V was cut back by 6 bases and J by 6 bases. This CDR3 comprises 14 residues. Germline loops: CDR1 SNHLY, CDR2 FYNNEI. CDR3 residues: CASRPDRGRGEQYF. CDR3 sequence (DNA): TGTGCCAGCAGGCCGGACAGGGGGCGCGGCGAGCAGTACTTC.

The chain couples TRBV12-5 to TRBJ2-1; 7 nucleotides match TRBD1. Unmatched junction bases numbered 6, after V lost 6 bases and J lost 10 bases. The CDR3 totals 12 residues. Per the germline V gene, CDR1 is LGHNT and CDR2 is FRNRAP. CDR3 in amino acids: CASGAGGREQFF. The DNA for the CDR3 is TGTGCTAGTGGGGCAGGGGGAAGGGAGCAGTTCTTC.

Notes on this clonotype: A much larger clone differs from this one at a single base, so this may be a read error. The rearrangement joins TRBV6-5 to TRBJ2-3; possibly TRBD1 or TRBD2 for D (5 bases each). Per germline, CDR1 MNHEY and CDR2 SVGAGI. CDR3 length equals 14 residues. CDR3 DNA sequence: TGTGCCAGCAGGGTCGGGATTAGCACAGGTACGCAGTATTTT. Its translation: CASRVGISTGTQYF.

This clonotype was recorded many times. The V call is TRBV19, the J call TRBJ2-7; TRBD1 is a possible D gene (6 bases). Per germline, CDR1 LNHDA and CDR2 SQIVND (reference sequence). V was trimmed by 8 bases and J by 3 bases, leaving 14 bases between them. The CDR3 spans 13 residues. The CDR3 coding sequence is TGTGCCAGTGGGTCCAGGGGTAACTACGAGCAGTACTTC. Protein sequence: CASGSRGNYEQYF.

Comments on this clonotype: A much larger clone differs from this one at a single base, so this may be a read error. The gene calls are TRBV15 and TRBJ2-1, with 10 bases that match TRBD1. From germline, CDR1 is LNHNV and CDR2 YYDKDF (reference sequence). The CDR3 covers 15 residues. CDR3 loop: CATSFRDRGVDERFF. CDR3 bases: TGTGCCACCAGCTTCCGGGACAGGGGTGTAGATGAGCGGTTCTTC.

Turning to this clonotype: The junction differs from germline at one of its ends, possibly a read error. The genes are TRBV30 and TRBJ2-1; 7 positions match TRBD2. Germline values: CDR1 GTSNPN, CDR2 SVGIG (reference sequence). This CDR3 has 12 residues. The CDR3 nucleotides read TGTGCCTGGACGGGGAGGGGCAATGAGCGGTTCTTC. This sequence encodes CAWTGRGNERFF.

This clonotype was seen at least ten times. The V and J genes are TRBV29-1 and TRBJ2-2; tentative D call: TRBD2 (6 bases). V lost 2 bases to trimming and J lost 7 bases, with 17 bases between them. The CDR3 contains 15 residues. Germline V gives CDR1 SQVTM, CDR2 ANQGSEA. CDR3 DNA sequence: TGCAGCGTTGAATTACGGGAGAAGGCCGGCGGGGAGCTGTTTTTT. Its translation: CSVELREKAGGELFF.

The sample holds many counts of this clonotype. The chain couples TRBV12-3 or TRBV12-4 to TRBJ2-1; 11 bases are a match to TRBD2. CDR3 length: 13 residues. The V segment lost 4 bases and the J segment 12 bases; nucleotides outside the gene matches: 5. CDR3 sequence: CASSSILAGVQFF. In DNA, the CDR3 is TGTGCCAGCAGTTCGATACTAGCGGGAGTGCAGTTCTTC.

This clonotype was detected ten times or more. CDR3 residues: CASSYPLAGGINEQFF. In DNA form, the CDR3 reads TGTGCCAGCAGTTACCCGCTAGCGGGAGGGATCAATGAGCAGTTCTTC. The chain is built from TRBV6-2 or TRBV6-3 and TRBJ2-1; 12 bases line up with TRBD2. Germline CDR1 MNHEY, CDR2 SVGEGT. J gave up 6 bases and V 2 bases, and 5 bases lay outside the gene matches. This CDR3 has 16 residues.

This clonotype was counted many times. V is TRBV19 and J is TRBJ2-1; 9 nucleotides match TRBD1. Germline V CDR1 and CDR2: LNHDA, SQIVND (reference sequence). V shed 5 bases, J shed 0 bases, and the junction held 11 bases outside the gene matches. This CDR3 contains 18 residues. In DNA, the CDR3 is TGTGCCAGTAGTGTCGGGACAGGGTTTTTAAGCTCCTACAATGAGCAGTTCTTC. Translated, it gives CASSVGTGFLSSYNEQFF.

As concerns this clonotype: Possible read error: a much larger clone is one base away. The chain combines TRBV6-5 with TRBJ2-1; 7 bases match TRBD2. J lost 6 bases, V lost 8 bases, and 13 bases had no gene match. Germline V gives CDR1 MNHEY, CDR2 SVGAGI. This CDR3 has 15 residues. In nucleotides, the CDR3 is TGTGCCAGCGGCCGCCTGGGGCGGGAGAGCAATGAGCAGTTCTTC. Its translation is CASGRLGRESNEQFF.

Only one count was recorded for this clonotype. A read error may be the cause here, since a much bigger clone is one base away. V is TRBV4-2 and J is TRBJ1-4; the D is unclear. CDR1 and CDR2 from the germline V gene are LGHNA and YNFKEQ. The CDR3 sequence is 17 residues long. CDR3 DNA: TGTGCCAGCAGCCAAGGGGATAGAATTCCAACTAATGAAAAACTGTCTTTT. Translation: CASSQGDRIPTNEKLSF.

Regarding this clonotype: A read error may be the cause here, since a much bigger clone is one base away. The chain employs TRBV11-3 and TRBJ1-2; D is ambiguous. V was pared by 1 base and J by 7 bases, with 10 bases between. CDR1 SGHNT and CDR2 YENEEA come from the germline V gene. This CDR3 is 13 amino acids long. The CDR3, as DNA: TGTGCCAGCAGCTTAGTAGCACCGGGTGGCTACACCTTC. This translates into CASSLVAPGGYTF.

In its sample, this clonotype was seen many times. V gene TRBV19 combines with J gene TRBJ2-3, with D perhaps TRBD1 (5 bases). Germline-derived CDR1 and CDR2 are LNHDA and SQIVND (reference sequence). Trimming pared 5 bases from V and 1 base from J, leaving 19 bases between. This CDR3 contains 17 residues. The CDR3 DNA reads as TGTGCCAGTAGTCGGTGGGGCTCCGGCCGGGGCACAGATACGCAGTATTTT. It translates to CASSRWGSGRGTDTQYF.

This clonotype was picked up many times. V is TRBV4-3 and J is TRBJ1-6; 7 bases match TRBD1. V lost 3 bases and J lost 8; bases outside the gene matches: 7. The CDR3 runs 15 residues. The germline V gene has CDR1 LGHNA and CDR2 YSLEER. The DNA of the CDR3 is TGCGCCAGCAGCCAGGGGACTACAGGGGATTCACCCCTCCACTTT. Its translation: CASSQGTTGDSPLHF.

This clonotype showed up many times. The chain is built from TRBV15 and TRBJ2-2; a weak D match, TRBD1 (6 bases). The CDR3 contains 13 residues. Germline CDR1 reads LNHNV; CDR2 reads YYDKDF (reference sequence). V was cut by 7 bases and J by 6 bases, with 12 bases left in between. CDR3 loop: CATTREGAGELFF. The CDR3 DNA is TGTGCCACCACCCGCGAGGGGGCCGGGGAGCTGTTTTTT.

Notes on this clonotype: It may be a read error: a sequence one base away is much more abundant. CDR3 coding DNA: TGTGCCAGCAGCTTAGATAGGGGGGGGCCGGAGACCCAGTACTTC. It specifies CASSLDRGGPETQYF. The V gene is TRBV11-2, the J gene TRBJ2-5; D is perhaps TRBD2 (7 bases). CDR1 is SGHAT and CDR2 is FQNNGV in the germline V gene. This CDR3 comprises 15 residues. V was cut by 0 bases and J by 5 bases, with 13 bases left in between.

This clonotype was detected many times. The J gene is TRBJ1-5, the V gene TRBV19, with a weak D call TRBD1 (5 bases). The CDR3 sequence is 15 residues long. Germline CDR1 reads LNHDA; CDR2 reads SQIVND (reference sequence). V dropped 3 bases and J dropped 6 bases, with 15 bases sitting between them. The CDR3 nucleotides read TGTGCCAGTAGTATGGACAACCGATGGGGTCAGCCCCAGCATTTT. Amino acid sequence: CASSMDNRWGQPQHF. The variable domain in full, completed from reference TRBV19 and TRBJ1-5, reads DGGITQSPKYLFRKEGQNVTLSCEQNLNHDAMYWYRQDPGQGLRLIYYSQIVNDFQKGDIAEGYSVSREKKESFPLTVTSAQKNPTAFYLCASSMDNRWGQPQHFGDGTRLSIL.

The J gene is TRBJ2-5, the V gene TRBV9; D remains unclear. V was pared by 4 bases and J by 5 bases, with 18 bases between. Per germline, CDR1 SGDLS and CDR2 YYNGEE. The CDR3 runs to 15 residues. Written as DNA, the CDR3 is TGTGCCAGCAGCCCCCCTCTCGGTAGTTCGGAGACCCAGTACTTC. Translating it yields CASSPPLGSSETQYF.

This sequence joins TRBV29-1 and TRBJ1-5; unclear D gene. The CDR3 is made up of 12 amino acids. Germline V gene data show CDR1 as SQVTM and CDR2 as ANQGSEA. The ends were cut back, 5 bases at V and 4 bases at J, with 9 bases in the middle. CDR3 sequence reads: CSVSEGNQPQHF. CDR3 nucleotides: TGCAGCGTTTCGGAGGGAAATCAGCCCCAGCATTTT.

This clonotype was seen at least ten times. The chain combines TRBV2 with TRBJ2-3, with a possible D match to TRBD1 (6 bases). Germline CDR1 is SNHLY and CDR2 is FYNNEI. Trimming stripped 5 bases from V and 3 bases from J, with 9 bases between. This CDR3 has 13 amino acids. DNA for the CDR3: TGTGCCAGCAGTAAAGGACAGACAGATACGCAGTATTTT. As protein: CASSKGQTDTQYF.

This clonotype was detected ten times or more. The chain employs TRBV20-1 and TRBJ2-7; 9 bases are shared with TRBD1. CDR1 is DFQATT, CDR2 SNEGSKA, per germline (reference sequence). The CDR3 runs 15 residues. V dropped 3 bases and J dropped 3; count of bases not matched to a gene: 9. The CDR3 DNA is TGCAGTGCTAGTCGCTCCGGGACAGGGTTCTACGAGCAGTACTTC. This translates into CSASRSGTGFYEQYF.

This clonotype was seen at least ten times. This rearrangement joins TRBV20-1 to TRBJ2-3, with 7 bases identical to TRBD2. This CDR3 has 19 residues. Germline loops: CDR1 DFQATT, CDR2 SNEGSKA (reference sequence). Trimming cost V 3 bases and J 2 bases; bases outside gene matches: 20. The CDR3 DNA reads TGCAGTGCTAGGGGGTCCGAGCGGGACCCTATCGGGGACACAGATACGCAGTATTTT. Translated, it gives CSARGSERDPIGDTDTQYF.

This clonotype was seen once. Just one base apart from a much larger clone, this may be a read error. The chain recombines TRBV6-2 or TRBV6-3 with TRBJ2-2; tentatively, D is TRBD1 or TRBD2 (6 bases each). Germline values: CDR1 MNHEY, CDR2 SVGEGT. The CDR3 covers 13 residues. The chain's CDR3 is CASNRGDAGEPFF. The DNA for the CDR3 is TGTGCCAGCAATAGGGGGGACGCCGGGGAGCCGTTTTTT.

This clonotype was recorded a few times. The J gene is TRBJ2-5, the V gene TRBV2; TRBD2 might be the D (5 bases). Trimming shortened V by 5 bases and J by 2 bases, and 9 bases separated the two germline ends. Germline CDR1 is SNHLY and CDR2 is FYNNEI. This CDR3 is built from 13 residues. CDR3 loop: CASSLEAQETQYF. The CDR3 nucleotides read TGTGCCAGCAGTCTGGAGGCACAAGAGACCCAGTACTTC.

This clonotype has a count of ten or more. The V and J genes are TRBV6-2 or TRBV6-3 and TRBJ2-3; 10 bases are shared with TRBD2. Trimming cost V 6 bases and J 0 bases; bases outside gene matches: 6. Germline V gene data show CDR1 as MNHEY and CDR2 as SVGEGT. This CDR3 comprises 16 residues. The CDR3 coding sequence is TGTGCCAGCAGACGGACTAGCGGACCTAGCACAGATACGCAGTATTTT. Translated, it gives CASRRTSGPSTDTQYF.

Ten or more counts support this clonotype. The genes are TRBV7-2 and TRBJ2-3; possible D gene TRBD2, 6 bases. This CDR3 spans 14 amino acids. Germline V gives CDR1 SGHTA, CDR2 FQGNSA. Trimming took off 6 bases at V and 3 bases at J, with 13 bases between the two ends. Here the CDR3 DNA reads TGTGCCAGCAGTTTTAGCGGCACAACAGATACGCAGTATTTT. As protein: CASSFSGTTDTQYF. The variable domain in full, with the rest retrieved from reference TRBV7-2 and TRBJ2-3, is GAGVSQSPSNKVTEKGKDVELRCDPISGHTALYWYRQSLGQGLEFLIYFQGNSAPDKSGLPSDRFSAERTGGSVSTLTIQRTQQEDSAVYLCASSFSGTTDTQYFGPGTRLTVL.

In this sample, this clonotype turned up a few times. The gene calls are TRBV3-1 and TRBJ2-7, with TRBD2 matching 10 bases. Germline assignment: CDR1 LGHDT and CDR2 YNNKEL (reference sequence). Trimming at V came to 0 bases and at J to 1 base, leaving 3 bases not matched to a gene. The CDR3 has 16 residues. CDR3 DNA: TGTGCCAGCAGCCAAGATAGCGGGAGGTCTTCCTACGAGCAGTACTTC. It is translated as CASSQDSGRSSYEQYF.

This clonotype was observed at least ten times. This chain links TRBV7-2 with TRBJ2-3; D gene uncertain. V shed 5 bases and J shed 2 bases, with 8 bases lying between them. The CDR3 totals 13 residues. Germline values: CDR1 SGHTA, CDR2 FQGNSA. CDR3 bases: TGTGCCAGCAGCCGAGCCCTCACAGATACGCAGTATTTT. The encoded protein is CASSRALTDTQYF.

Ten or more counts support this clonotype. The chain is built from TRBV14 and TRBJ2-7; D gene unclear. This CDR3 has 13 amino acids. Germline CDR1 is SGHDN and CDR2 is FVKESK. V was trimmed by 0 bases and J by 4 bases, leaving 7 bases between them. The DNA for the CDR3 is TGTGCCAGCAGCCAAGATATAGAATACGAGCAGTACTTC. It is translated as CASSQDIEYEQYF.